These 25 T cell receptor beta chains originate from one sample sequenced in a study of cytomegalovirus exposure and HLA in healthy donors. PCR amplification relied on 60 Vbeta primers (plus 13 Jbeta primers). Sequencing used immunoSEQ multiplex PCR; TCRdb keeps in-frame clones, though not all of them. The sample consists of fewer than 150,000 clones, about 74% of them appearing once. Sequencing was done on a sample of PBMCs. These TCRs come from a woman aged 45-65 years in good health and CMV-seronegative.

J is TRBJ1-4 and V is TRBV5-6; no definite D call. Trimming cost V 4 bases and J 4 bases, with 11 bases left between them. Germline CDR1 SGHDT, CDR2 YYEEEE. The CDR3 is made up of 14 amino acids. The CDR3 protein is CASSVPGINEKLFF. The CDR3 DNA is TGTGCCAGCAGCGTGCCGGGGATTAATGAAAAACTGTTTTTT.

The genes are TRBV7-2 and TRBJ1-6, with 9 bases aligning to TRBD1. J gave up 7 bases and V 2 bases, and 6 bases lay outside the gene matches. Germline values: CDR1 SGHTA, CDR2 FQGNSA. The CDR3 is 16 amino acids. The CDR3 DNA reads as TGTGCCAGCAGCTTAAGCGGTGGGACAGGGAATTCACCCCTCCACTTT. This codes for CASSLSGGTGNSPLHF.

The chain has TRBV29-1 and TRBJ1-5; D is ambiguous. The germline V and J ends were trimmed by 0 bases and 0 bases, with 9 bases remaining between them. The germline gives CDR1 SQVTM, CDR2 ANQGSEA. The CDR3 length is 15 residues. CDR3 in amino acids: CSVEDQSGSNQPQHF. The DNA of the CDR3 is TGCAGCGTTGAAGATCAATCGGGTAGCAATCAGCCCCAGCATTTT.

The chain recombines TRBV10-2 with TRBJ2-7, with 7 nucleotides matching TRBD1. Germline assignment: CDR1 WSHSY and CDR2 SAAADI. Trimming cost V 5 bases and J 3 bases; bases outside gene matches: 7. The CDR3 extends over 14 amino acids. CDR3 amino acids: CASSPPGQHYEQYF. The CDR3 DNA reads TGCGCCAGCAGTCCCCCGGGACAGCACTACGAGCAGTACTTC.

The chain uses TRBV6-5 and TRBJ1-4; 8 bases are a match to TRBD1. Germline-derived CDR1 and CDR2 are MNHEY and SVGAGI. The V and J ends lost 2 bases and 8 bases, in that order; junction bases with no gene match: 7. This CDR3 comprises 15 residues. CDR3 amino acids: CASSYQGAIGEKLFF. The CDR3 DNA reads TGTGCCAGCAGTTACCAGGGGGCCATCGGAGAAAAACTGTTTTTT.

V and J are TRBV19 and TRBJ1-5; the match to TRBD1 covers 9 bases. J was trimmed by 7 bases and V by 6 bases; bases with no gene match: 4. This CDR3 contains 13 residues. The germline V gene has CDR1 LNHDA and CDR2 SQIVND (reference sequence). The CDR3 loop is CASSEQGAQPQHF. The CDR3 DNA follows: TGTGCCAGTAGCGAACAGGGGGCCCAGCCCCAGCATTTT.

The V call is TRBV4-3, the J call TRBJ2-1; 10 nucleotides match TRBD2. CDR1 LGHNA and CDR2 YSLEER come from the germline V gene. This CDR3 has 15 residues. The V segment lost 5 bases and the J segment 3 bases; nucleotides outside the gene matches: 4. The CDR3 nucleotides read TGCGCCAGCAGCGCCGGACTAGCGGTCTACAATGAGCAGTTCTTC. It translates to CASSAGLAVYNEQFF.

The gene calls are TRBV10-3 and TRBJ1-4, with TRBD1 identical over 10 bases. This CDR3 has 14 residues. The junction had 6 bases not matched to a gene; V was cut back by 4 bases and J by 10 bases. Germline V gene sequence: CDR1 ENHRY, CDR2 SYGVKD. The CDR3 spells CAISGDRDRGKLFF. CDR3 nucleotides: TGTGCCATCAGTGGAGACCGGGACAGGGGAAAACTGTTTTTT.

The V and J genes are TRBV4-2 and TRBJ1-2; tentative D call: TRBD1 (5 bases). Between the trimmed V and J ends, which lost 0 bases and 4 bases, there was a span of 18 bases. CDR1 is LGHNA and CDR2 is YNFKEQ in the germline V gene. The CDR3 consists of 17 residues. The CDR3 DNA reads TGTGCCAGCAGCCAAGATCCCGGGGGAGGGTTGAGCTATGGCTACACCTTC. Protein sequence: CASSQDPGGGLSYGYTF.

The gene calls are TRBV13 and TRBJ2-3, with 9 bases identical to TRBD2. V shed 5 bases and J 4 bases; nucleotides not matched to a gene: 4. The CDR3 covers 14 residues. CDR1 PRHDT and CDR2 FYEKMQ come from the germline V gene (reference sequence). CDR3 loop: CASSPGGGADTQYF. CDR3 sequence (DNA): TGTGCCAGCAGCCCCGGCGGGGGGGCAGATACGCAGTATTTT.

The chain employs TRBV11-2 and TRBJ2-1; the match to TRBD1 covers 9 bases. Germline assignment: CDR1 SGHAT and CDR2 FQNNGV. The length of the CDR3 is 16 residues. V shed 4 bases and J 5 bases; nucleotides not matched to a gene: 9. CDR3 DNA sequence: TGTGCCAGCAGCTGGCCCGGGACAGGGTTCGACAATGAGCAGTTCTTC. As protein: CASSWPGTGFDNEQFF.

For the CDR3, the DNA is TGTGCCAGTAGTTCCCGGACTAGCGGGGGGGTCAATGAGCAGTTCTTC. Translation gives CASSSRTSGGVNEQFF. The rearrangement uses TRBV19 and TRBJ2-1; TRBD2 agrees at 15 bases. Germline trimming cut 5 bases from V and 6 bases from J; bases unmatched to any gene: 5. The germline V gene encodes CDR1 LNHDA and CDR2 SQIVND (reference sequence). This CDR3 has 16 residues.

As for this clone: Sequence at one end of the junction differs from germline and may be a read error. The V call is TRBV6-1, the J call TRBJ2-7; D may be TRBD2 (5 bases). From germline, CDR1 is MNHNS and CDR2 SASEGT. This CDR3 has 15 amino acids. CDR3 in amino acids: CASSEAPGFSYEQYF. DNA for the CDR3: TGTGCCAGCAGCGAAGCGCCGGGGTTCTCCTACGAGCAGTACTTC.

This clone was seen a single time. This sequence joins TRBV30 and TRBJ2-4; D remains ambiguous. CDR3 length: 16 amino acids. Trimming left V 1 base short and J 0 bases short, with 13 bases between. Germline loops: CDR1 GTSNPN, CDR2 SVGIG (reference sequence). In DNA form, the CDR3 reads TGTGCCTGGAGTGGCGAGCTTCACGTAGCCAAAAACATTCAGTACTTC. Translating it yields CAWSGELHVAKNIQYF.

The chain recombines TRBV2 with TRBJ2-7; 9 nucleotides match TRBD1. Germline CDR1 is SNHLY and CDR2 is FYNNEI. The ends lost 6 bases at V and 3 bases at J; junction bases unmatched: 9. The CDR3 length is 15 residues. CDR3 nucleotides: TGTGCCAGCAGCAGGGAGGGACAGGGCGGCTACGAGCAGTACTTC. Residues: CASSREGQGGYEQYF.

The chain links TRBV28 to TRBJ2-5; 9 bases are shared with TRBD1. The V and J ends lost 4 bases and 5 bases, in that order; junction bases with no gene match: 8. The CDR3 totals 15 residues. CDR1 is MDHEN, CDR2 SYDVKM, per germline. The CDR3 coding sequence is TGTGCCAGCAGTTCCGGGACAGGGTTGAGGGAGACCCAGTACTTC. Translated, it gives CASSSGTGLRETQYF.

This CDR3 reads CASSFQGQGRETQYF. CDR3 nucleotide sequence: TGTGCCAGCAGCTTCCAGGGACAGGGTCGAGAGACCCAGTACTTC. V gene TRBV5-5 combines with J gene TRBJ2-5, with 9 bases matching TRBD1. This CDR3 has 15 amino acids. The germline V gene has CDR1 SGHKS and CDR2 YYEKEE (reference sequence). Trimming at V came to 2 bases and at J to 4 bases, leaving 6 bases not matched to a gene.

This chain joins TRBV7-9 and TRBJ2-1; D gene unclear. The CDR3 length is 15 residues. Germline-derived CDR1 and CDR2 are SEHNR and FQNEAQ (reference sequence). The V gene lost 5 bases and the J gene lost 0 bases, with 11 bases spanning the gap. DNA for the CDR3: TGTGCCAGCAGCGCCCATATGAGCTCCTACAATGAGCAGTTCTTC. Residues: CASSAHMSSYNEQFF.

This clone was observed a single time. This CDR3 is CASSYSVREKLFF. DNA for the CDR3: TGTGCCAGCAGTTACTCGGTTAGAGAAAAACTGTTTTTT. This chain uses TRBV6-6 with TRBJ1-4; D gene ambiguous. The germline V gene encodes CDR1 MNHNY and CDR2 SVGAGI (reference sequence). V lost 0 bases and J lost 8, with 7 bases in between. This CDR3 is 13 amino acids long.

The V call is TRBV14, the J call TRBJ2-5; 7 nucleotides align to TRBD1. The J call may be in error: the DNA end matches TRBJ2-7 better. This CDR3 comprises 15 residues. Germline V gene lookup returns CDR1 SGHDN and CDR2 FVKESK. The CDR3 region is CASSQGTGVGYEQYF. CDR3 sequence (DNA): TGTGCCAGCAGCCAAGGTACAGGGGTCGGGTACGAGCAGTACTTC.

This chain links TRBV14 with TRBJ2-3; weak D call: TRBD2 (6 bases). CDR3 length: 16 residues. Trimming took off 4 bases at V and 2 bases at J, with 16 bases between the two ends. Germline loops: CDR1 SGHDN, CDR2 FVKESK. The CDR3 nucleotides read TGTGCCAGCAGCCGCCGGGGGTGGGCCCCCACAGATACGCAGTATTTT. This sequence encodes CASSRRGWAPTDTQYF.

The sample holds one count of this clone. The gene calls are TRBV5-8 and TRBJ1-6, with 10 bases matching TRBD1. Per the germline V gene, CDR1 is SGHTS and CDR2 is YDEGEE. The CDR3 is made up of 16 amino acids. With 4 bases clipped from V and 3 bases from J, the junction kept 4 bases outside the gene matches. The CDR3 DNA reads as TGTGCCAGCAGCGGAGGACAGGGGGACTATAATTCACCCCTCCACTTT. Translating it yields CASSGGQGDYNSPLHF. The entire variable domain, with the rest obtained from reference TRBV5-8 and TRBJ1-6, is as follows: EAGVTQSPTHLIKTRGQQATLRCSPISGHTSVYWYQQALGLGLQFLLWYDEGEERNRGNFPPRFSGRQFPNYSSELNVNALELEDSALYLCASSGGQGDYNSPLHFGNGTRLTVT.

The chain has TRBV7-9 and TRBJ1-6; D is ambiguous. The CDR3 spans 13 residues. Trimming stripped 1 base from V and 10 bases from J, with 8 bases between. Germline V CDR1 and CDR2: SEHNR, FQNEAQ (reference sequence). In DNA, the CDR3 is TGTGCCAGCAGCTTAGGGAGCGGATCACCCCTCCACTTT. Translation gives CASSLGSGSPLHF.

The CDR3 nucleotides read TGTGCCAGCAGCTTAGCCGGAGAGCGACGAGAGCAGTACTTC. It encodes CASSLAGERREQYF. The chain employs TRBV7-9 and TRBJ2-7, with no clear D. The ends were cut back, 0 bases at V and 7 bases at J, with 13 bases in the middle. The germline V gene has CDR1 SEHNR and CDR2 FQNEAQ (reference sequence). CDR3 length: 14 amino acids.

V usage is TRBV29-1 and J usage is TRBJ1-5; 12 bases fit TRBD1. The CDR3 is made up of 15 amino acids. Trimming cost V 3 bases and J 7 bases; bases outside gene matches: 7. Per the germline V gene, CDR1 is SQVTM and CDR2 is ANQGSEA. CDR3 nucleotide sequence: TGCAGCGTTGACAGGGGACAGGGGGCTGGGCAGCCCCAGCATTTT. Amino acid sequence: CSVDRGQGAGQPQHF. The full variable domain, its missing parts supplied by reference TRBV29-1 and TRBJ1-5, is SAVISQKPSRDICQRGTSLTIQCQVDSQVTMMFWYRQQPGQSLTLIATANQGSEATYESGFVIDKFPISRPNLTFSTLTVSNMSPEDSSIYLCSVDRGQGAGQPQHFGDGTRLSIL.